The 11 T cell receptor beta chains below were found in one sample sequenced in a study of response to subunit inactivated influenza vaccine. MiXCR, run by TCRdb on the RT-PCR reads, gives a single entry per CDR3 protein. The data hold almost 250,000 distinct CDR3 sequences, with 12% observed a single time. The specimen was non-naive T cells sorted from PBMCs, collected 14 days before vaccination. These receptors came from a man aged 50-59 years who received an inactivated influenza vaccine.

This clonotype was counted once. CDR3 DNA sequence: TGTGCCAGCAGCTTATTTTCGATCGGGGCCTACGAGCAGTACTTC. This translates into CASSLFSIGAYEQYF. The rearrangement joins TRBV7-2 to TRBJ2-7; D is possibly TRBD2 (5 bases). The CDR3 consists of 15 residues. Germline values: CDR1 SGHTA, CDR2 FQGNSA. V was pared by 2 bases and J by 2 bases, with 13 bases between.

At least ten counts were recorded for this clonotype. The chain couples TRBV5-6 to TRBJ2-2, with a possible D match to TRBD1 (6 bases). There are 17 residues in the CDR3. Looked up from germline, CDR1 is SGHDT and CDR2 is YYEEEE. V dropped 1 base and J dropped 2 bases, with 15 bases sitting between them. The CDR3 sequence: CASSLPTGIFNTGELFF. The DNA for the CDR3 is TGTGCCAGCAGCTTGCCAACAGGGATTTTTAACACCGGGGAGCTGTTTTTT.

This clonotype occurred a few times. The V gene is TRBV10-3, the J gene TRBJ1-4, with no clear D. CDR1 and CDR2 (germline): ENHRY, SYGVKD. The germline V and J ends were trimmed by 10 bases and 5 bases, with 23 bases remaining between them. There are 16 residues in the CDR3. The CDR3 loop reads CATGRLWTDQNEKLFF. As DNA, the CDR3 is TGTGCCACCGGCAGACTTTGGACGGACCAAAATGAAAAACTGTTTTTT.

The sample holds a few counts of this clonotype. The V call is TRBV20-1, the J call TRBJ2-7; maybe TRBD1 (6 bases). CDR1 is DFQATT and CDR2 is SNEGSKA in the germline V gene (reference sequence). V lost 2 bases and J 2 bases, leaving 13 bases between the germline ends. The CDR3 has 14 amino acids. This chain's CDR3 is CSARRSGGAYEQYF. The CDR3 DNA follows: TGCAGTGCTAGAAGGAGTGGGGGCGCCTACGAGCAGTACTTC.

The chain joins TRBV20-1 to TRBJ2-1; 12 bases match TRBD2. The V gene end was trimmed by 4 bases and the J gene end by 8 bases; junction bases not matched to a gene: 6. Germline V gives CDR1 DFQATT, CDR2 SNEGSKA (reference sequence). This CDR3 spans 14 amino acids. CDR3 in DNA: TGCAGTGCTAAGGCGCTAGCGGGGGGGCATGAGCAGTTCTTC. The encoded protein is CSAKALAGGHEQFF.

About this clonotype itself: It may be a read error: a sequence one base away is much more abundant. The rearrangement links TRBV29-1 to TRBJ2-3, with a possible D match to TRBD1 (6 bases). The CDR3 spans 12 residues. Germline V CDR1 and CDR2: SQVTM, ANQGSEA. The CDR3 protein is CSSRPRTDTKYF. The CDR3 nucleotides are TGCAGCAGTAGACCTCGGACAGATACGAAGTATTTT.

This clonotype was detected a few times. CDR3 in DNA: TGTGCCAGCAGTAACCGATACAGGTCAGATACGCAGTATTTT. As protein: CASSNRYRSDTQYF. The chain uses TRBV6-5 and TRBJ2-3, with D possibly TRBD1 on 5 matching bases. V shed 5 bases and J shed 4 bases, with 13 bases lying between them. The CDR3 runs 14 residues. Germline V gene data show CDR1 as MNHEY and CDR2 as SVGAGI.

A few counts support this clonotype. The rearrangement links TRBV3-1 to TRBJ2-1; 7 bases match TRBD2. The germline V gene has CDR1 LGHDT and CDR2 YNNKEL (reference sequence). CDR3 size: 16 residues. Germline trimming cut 4 bases from V and 2 bases from J; bases unmatched to any gene: 8. The CDR3 here is CASSPRGRGTYNEQFF. The CDR3 DNA is TGTGCCAGCAGCCCCCGGGGGAGGGGCACCTACAATGAGCAGTTCTTC.

This clonotype was counted between two and nine times. This chain uses TRBV27 with TRBJ2-1; D gene unclear. Germline V CDR1 and CDR2: MNHEY, SMNVEV (reference sequence). The CDR3 sequence is 15 residues long. The V gene lost 3 bases and the J gene lost 2 bases, with 11 bases spanning the gap. Here the CDR3 DNA reads TGTGCCAGCAGTTTGGTTATGGGCCCCTACAATGAGCAGTTCTTC. It yields the protein CASSLVMGPYNEQFF.

This clonotype was detected many times. V usage is TRBV5-6 and J usage is TRBJ2-2; TRBD1 might be the D (5 bases). Trimming stripped 4 bases from V and 4 bases from J, with 17 bases between. The CDR3 length is 16 residues. The V gene's germline CDR1 is SGHDT and CDR2 YYEEEE. The CDR3 here is CASSLTRQISTGELFF. The CDR3 DNA sequence: TGTGCCAGCAGCCTTACGCGACAGATTAGCACCGGGGAGCTGTTTTTT.

The chain has TRBV13 and TRBJ2-1, with 8 bases matching TRBD1. The CDR3 sequence is 16 residues long. CDR1 is PRHDT and CDR2 is FYEKMQ in the germline V gene (reference sequence). V shed 5 bases, J shed 1 base, and the junction held 7 bases outside the gene matches. The CDR3 loop reads CASSPYTGGSYNEQFF. Here the CDR3 DNA reads TGTGCCAGCAGCCCCTATACAGGGGGGTCCTACAATGAGCAGTTCTTC.